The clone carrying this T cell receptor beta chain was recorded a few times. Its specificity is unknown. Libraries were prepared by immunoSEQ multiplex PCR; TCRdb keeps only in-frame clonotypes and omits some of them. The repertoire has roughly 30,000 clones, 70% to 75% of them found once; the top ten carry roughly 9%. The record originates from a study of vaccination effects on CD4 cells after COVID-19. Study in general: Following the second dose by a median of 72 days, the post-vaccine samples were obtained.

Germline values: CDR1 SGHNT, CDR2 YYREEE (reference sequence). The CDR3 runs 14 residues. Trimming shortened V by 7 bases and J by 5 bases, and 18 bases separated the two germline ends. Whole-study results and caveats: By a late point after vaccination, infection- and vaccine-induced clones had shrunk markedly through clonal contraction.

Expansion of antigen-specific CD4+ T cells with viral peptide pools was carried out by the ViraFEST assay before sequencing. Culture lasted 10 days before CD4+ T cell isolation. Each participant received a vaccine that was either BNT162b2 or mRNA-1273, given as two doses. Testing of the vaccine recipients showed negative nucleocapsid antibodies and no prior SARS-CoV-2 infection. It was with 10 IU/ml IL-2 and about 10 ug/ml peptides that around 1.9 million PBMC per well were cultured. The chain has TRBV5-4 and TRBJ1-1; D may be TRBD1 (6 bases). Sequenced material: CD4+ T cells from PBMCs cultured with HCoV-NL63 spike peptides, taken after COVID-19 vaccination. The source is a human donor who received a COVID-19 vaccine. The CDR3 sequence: CASAPPGVRTEAFF. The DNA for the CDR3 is TGTGCCAGCGCACCACCAGGGGTGAGGACTGAAGCTTTCTTT.